This T cell receptor beta chain was observed in a study of T cell repertoires in Merkel cell carcinoma (dated by TCRdb to the late 2010s). Regarding the study in general: The study excluded patients who had received intralesional immunotherapy or systemic immune checkpoint blockade before the biopsy. Inclusion required a diagnosis of MCPyV-positive Merkel cell carcinoma and successful in vitro expansion of tumor-infiltrating lymphocytes. MCPyV-specific clonotypes were first defined by tetramer sorting, cloning and paired TCR sequencing of expanded tumor-infiltrating lymphocytes. What the work shows at the level of the full study, not this receptor alone: The study did not examine normal tissue biopsies.

The immunoSEQ assay was used both to sequence TRB CDR3 from tumor genomic DNA and to process the resulting data. The immuneACCESS repertoire file appears here via TCRdb, limited to in-frame rearrangements. These files lack a portion of the clones; in checked studies, under half of the deficit traces to unresolved V genes, and the cause of the others is not known. The table for this sample lists around 14,000 clones; roughly 80% of them were counted only once. The top ten clones comprise about 15% of the sample. With respect to this clone: The antigen this receptor binds is unknown. Nothing much larger sits one base from this clone, and base qualities are not available.

Each study subject had MCPyV-positive Merkel cell carcinoma confirmed by biopsy and had serum antibodies to T-antigen that tested positive. Genomic DNA was extracted from several adjacent 10-micron frozen tumor sections without any cell sorting or culture. About 5 x 5 x 5 mm of tumor biopsy tissue was frozen in optimal cutting temperature compound. In the frozen biopsy, scout sections stained with hematoxylin and eosin confirmed plenty of Merkel cell carcinoma along with infiltrating cells. The clonotype comes from an adult with Merkel cell carcinoma. The sample was tumor tissue.

In nucleotide form, the sequence is TGTGCCAGCAGTTTACGACAGGATTGGGACACTGAAGCTTTCTTT. It translates as CASSLRQDWDTEAFF. The chain is encoded by TRBV6-5 joined to TRBJ1-1; the D region possibly corresponds to TRBD1 (6 bases align). Based on the germline V gene, the CDR1 and CDR2 sequences are MNHEY and SVGAGI. From cysteine to phenylalanine, the CDR3 is 15 amino acids long. Only the CDR3 portion is preserved as DNA: 45 bases, with reading frame beginning at the first base. V is cut by 4 bases and J by 3 bases, and the space between the germline ends is 15 bases.